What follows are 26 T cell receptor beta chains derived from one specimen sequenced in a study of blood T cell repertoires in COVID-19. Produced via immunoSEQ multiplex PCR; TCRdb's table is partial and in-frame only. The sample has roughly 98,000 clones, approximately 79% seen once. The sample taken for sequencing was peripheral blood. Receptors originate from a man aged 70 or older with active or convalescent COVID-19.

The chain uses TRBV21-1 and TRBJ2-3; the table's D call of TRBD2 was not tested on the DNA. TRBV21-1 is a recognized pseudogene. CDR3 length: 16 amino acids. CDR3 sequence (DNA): TGTGCCAGCAGCAAACTGAGAGGGGAGGGCGCAGATACGCAGTATTTT. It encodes CASSKLRGEGADTQYF.

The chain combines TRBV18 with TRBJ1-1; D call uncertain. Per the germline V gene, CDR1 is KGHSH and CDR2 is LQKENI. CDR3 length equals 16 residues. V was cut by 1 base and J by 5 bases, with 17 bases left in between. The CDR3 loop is CASSPLRPGSGTEAFF. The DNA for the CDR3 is TGTGCCAGCTCACCACTCCGGCCGGGAAGCGGGACTGAAGCTTTCTTT.

CDR3 nucleotide sequence: TGTGCCAGCAGCGTGAACCCAACAGAAAGCAATCAGCCCCAGCATTTT. Translation: CASSVNPTESNQPQHF. This chain uses TRBV9 with TRBJ1-5, with D hard to call. Germline CDR1 is SGDLS and CDR2 is YYNGEE. The CDR3 is 16 residues long. V was shortened by 2 bases and J by 1 base, with 13 bases between the two germline ends.

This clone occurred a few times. The CDR3 nucleotides are TGTGCCACCGCGGACAGGGACAGCAATCAGCCCCAGCATTTT. It translates to CATADRDSNQPQHF. The chain has TRBV19 and TRBJ1-5; TRBD1 aligns across 8 bases. This CDR3 spans 14 amino acids. V lost 10 bases to trimming and J lost 1 base; unmatched junction nucleotides: 6. Germline V gene sequence: CDR1 LNHDA, CDR2 SQIVND (reference sequence). Together with reference TRBV19 and TRBJ1-5, the CDR3 gives the full variable domain: DGGITQSPKYLFRKEGQNVTLSCEQNLNHDAMYWYRQDPGQGLRLIYYSQIVNDFQKGDIAEGYSVSREKKESFPLTVTSAQKNPTAFYLCATADRDSNQPQHFGDGTRLSIL.

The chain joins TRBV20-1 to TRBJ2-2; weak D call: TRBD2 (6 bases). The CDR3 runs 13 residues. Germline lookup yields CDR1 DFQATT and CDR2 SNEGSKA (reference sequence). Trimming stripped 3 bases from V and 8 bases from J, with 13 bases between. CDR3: CSASKRAKGELFF. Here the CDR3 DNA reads TGCAGTGCTAGTAAGCGGGCAAAAGGGGAGCTGTTTTTT.

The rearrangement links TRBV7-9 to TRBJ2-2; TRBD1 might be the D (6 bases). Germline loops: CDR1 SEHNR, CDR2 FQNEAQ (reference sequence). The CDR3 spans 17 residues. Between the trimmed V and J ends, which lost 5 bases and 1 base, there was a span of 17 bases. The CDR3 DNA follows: TGTGCCAGCAGCACCATCGATGCAGGGGAGAACACCGGGGAGCTGTTTTTT. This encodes CASSTIDAGENTGELFF.

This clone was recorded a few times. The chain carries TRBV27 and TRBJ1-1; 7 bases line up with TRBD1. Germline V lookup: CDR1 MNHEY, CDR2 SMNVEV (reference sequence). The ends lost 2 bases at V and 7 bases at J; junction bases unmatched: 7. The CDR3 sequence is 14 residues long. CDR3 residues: CASSLGTGANEAFF. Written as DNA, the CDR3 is TGTGCCAGCAGTTTAGGTACAGGGGCGAATGAAGCTTTCTTT.

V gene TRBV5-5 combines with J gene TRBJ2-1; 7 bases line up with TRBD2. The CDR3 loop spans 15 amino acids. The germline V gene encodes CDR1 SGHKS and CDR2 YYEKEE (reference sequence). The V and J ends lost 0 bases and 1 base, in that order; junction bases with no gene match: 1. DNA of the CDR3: TGTGCCAGCAGCTTGGACGGGGGGTCCTACAATGAGCAGTTCTTC. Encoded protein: CASSLDGGSYNEQFF.

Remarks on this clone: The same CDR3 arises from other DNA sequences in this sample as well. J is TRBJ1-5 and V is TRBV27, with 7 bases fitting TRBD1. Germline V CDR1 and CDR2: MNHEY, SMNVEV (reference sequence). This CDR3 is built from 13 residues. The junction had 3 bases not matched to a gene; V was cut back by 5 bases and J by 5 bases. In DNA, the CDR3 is TGTGCCAGCAGTCTGCAGGGGGATCAGCCCCAGCATTTT. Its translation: CASSLQGDQPQHF.

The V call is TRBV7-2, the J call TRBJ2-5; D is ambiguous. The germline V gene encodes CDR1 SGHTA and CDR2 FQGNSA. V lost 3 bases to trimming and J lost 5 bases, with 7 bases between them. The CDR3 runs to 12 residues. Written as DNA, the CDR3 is TGTGCCAGCAGCTTTTTTCTGGAGACCCAGTACTTC. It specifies CASSFFLETQYF.

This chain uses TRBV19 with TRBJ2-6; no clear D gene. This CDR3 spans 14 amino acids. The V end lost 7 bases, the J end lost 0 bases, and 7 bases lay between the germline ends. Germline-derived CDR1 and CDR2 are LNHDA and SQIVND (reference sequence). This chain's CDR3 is CASTSGSGANVLTF. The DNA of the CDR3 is TGTGCCAGTACTTCCGGCTCTGGGGCCAACGTCCTGACTTTC.

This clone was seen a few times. The CDR3 region is CASMAEAFNYGYTF. CDR3 sequence (DNA): TGTGCCAGCATGGCGGAGGCCTTTAACTATGGCTACACCTTC. The chain recombines TRBV27 with TRBJ1-2; no definite D call. This CDR3 is built from 14 residues. V lost 7 bases and J 1 base, leaving 13 bases between the germline ends. CDR1 is MNHEY, CDR2 SMNVEV, per germline (reference sequence).

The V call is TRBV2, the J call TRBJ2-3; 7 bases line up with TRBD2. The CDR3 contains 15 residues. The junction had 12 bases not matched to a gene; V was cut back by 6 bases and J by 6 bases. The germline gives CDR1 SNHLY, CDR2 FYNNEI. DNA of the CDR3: TGTGCCAGCAGCGCCATGAAAGCGGGGAAGGATACGCAGTATTTT. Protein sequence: CASSAMKAGKDTQYF.

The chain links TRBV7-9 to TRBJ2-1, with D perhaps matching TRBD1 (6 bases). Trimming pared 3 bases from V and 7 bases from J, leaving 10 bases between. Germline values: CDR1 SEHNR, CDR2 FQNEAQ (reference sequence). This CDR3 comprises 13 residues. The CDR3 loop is CASSFRQGNEQFF. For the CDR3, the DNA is TGTGCCAGCAGCTTTCGGCAGGGGAATGAGCAGTTCTTC. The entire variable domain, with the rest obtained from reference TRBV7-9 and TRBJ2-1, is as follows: DTGVSQNPRHKITKRGQNVTFRCDPISEHNRLYWYRQTLGQGPEFLTYFQNEAQLEKSRLLSDRFSAERPKGSFSTLEIQRTEQGDSAMYLCASSFRQGNEQFFGPGTRLTVL.

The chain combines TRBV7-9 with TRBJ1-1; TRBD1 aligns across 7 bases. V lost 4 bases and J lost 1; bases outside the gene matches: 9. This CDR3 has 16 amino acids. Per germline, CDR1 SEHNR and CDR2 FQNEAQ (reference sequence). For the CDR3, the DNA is TGTGCCAGCAGCTCTTTCGACAGGGCGAAGAACACTGAAGCTTTCTTT. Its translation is CASSSFDRAKNTEAFF.

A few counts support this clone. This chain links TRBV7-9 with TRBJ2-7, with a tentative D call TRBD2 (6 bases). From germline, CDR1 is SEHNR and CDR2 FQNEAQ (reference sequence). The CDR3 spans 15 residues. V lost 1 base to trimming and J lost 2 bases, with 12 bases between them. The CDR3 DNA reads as TGTGCCAGCAGCTTAGTTAGGACTAATACCTACGAGCAGTACTTC. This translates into CASSLVRTNTYEQYF.

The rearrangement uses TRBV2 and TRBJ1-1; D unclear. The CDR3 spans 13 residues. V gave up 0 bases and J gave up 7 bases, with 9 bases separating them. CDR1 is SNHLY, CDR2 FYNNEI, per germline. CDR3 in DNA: TGTGCCAGCAGTGAAGCCCAATACAGTGAAGCTTTCTTT. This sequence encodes CASSEAQYSEAFF.

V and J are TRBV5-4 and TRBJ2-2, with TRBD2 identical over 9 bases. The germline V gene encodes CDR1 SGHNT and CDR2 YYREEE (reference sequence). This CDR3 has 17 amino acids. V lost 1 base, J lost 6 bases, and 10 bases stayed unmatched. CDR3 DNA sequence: TGTGCCAGCAGCTTGCCCCAGGGGCGGGGGGGCCCCGGGGAGCTGTTTTTT. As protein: CASSLPQGRGGPGELFF.

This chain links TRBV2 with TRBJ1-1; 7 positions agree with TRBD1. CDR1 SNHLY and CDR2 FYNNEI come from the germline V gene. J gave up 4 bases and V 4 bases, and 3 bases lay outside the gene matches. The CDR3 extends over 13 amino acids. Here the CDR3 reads CASSVDRSTEAFF. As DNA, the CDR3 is TGTGCCAGCAGTGTGGACAGGAGCACTGAAGCTTTCTTT.

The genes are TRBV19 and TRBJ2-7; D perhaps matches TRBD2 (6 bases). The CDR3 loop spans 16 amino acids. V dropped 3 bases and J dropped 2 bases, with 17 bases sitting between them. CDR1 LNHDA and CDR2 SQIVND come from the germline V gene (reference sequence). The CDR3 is CASSMEGNGGTYEQYF. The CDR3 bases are TGTGCCAGTAGTATGGAGGGAAATGGAGGGACCTACGAGCAGTACTTC.

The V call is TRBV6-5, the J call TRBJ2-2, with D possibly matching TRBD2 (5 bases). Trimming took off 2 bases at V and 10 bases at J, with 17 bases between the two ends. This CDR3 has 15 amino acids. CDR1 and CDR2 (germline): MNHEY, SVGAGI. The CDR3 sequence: CASSYLDSGYEELFF. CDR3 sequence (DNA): TGTGCCAGCAGTTACCTGGACTCTGGGTATGAGGAGCTGTTTTTT.

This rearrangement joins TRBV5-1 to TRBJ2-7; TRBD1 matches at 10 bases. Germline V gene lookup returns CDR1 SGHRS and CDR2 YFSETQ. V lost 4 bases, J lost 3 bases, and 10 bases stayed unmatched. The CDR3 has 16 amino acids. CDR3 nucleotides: TGCGCCAGCAGCCCCCGGACAGGGGGGACTTACTACGAGCAGTACTTC. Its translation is CASSPRTGGTYYEQYF.

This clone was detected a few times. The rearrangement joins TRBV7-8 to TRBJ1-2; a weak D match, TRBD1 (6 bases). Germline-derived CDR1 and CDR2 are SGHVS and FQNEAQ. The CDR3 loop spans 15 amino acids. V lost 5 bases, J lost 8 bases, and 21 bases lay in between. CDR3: CASSLGQQISQGYTF. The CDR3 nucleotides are TGTGCCAGCAGCCTAGGACAGCAAATTTCCCAGGGCTACACCTTC.

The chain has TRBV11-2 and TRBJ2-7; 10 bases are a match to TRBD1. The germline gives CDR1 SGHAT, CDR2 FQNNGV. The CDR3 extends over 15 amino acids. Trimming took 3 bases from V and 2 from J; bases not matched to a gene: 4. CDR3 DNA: TGTGCCAGCAGCTTGACCGGGACAGGGGCCTACGAGCAGTACTTC. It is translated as CASSLTGTGAYEQYF.

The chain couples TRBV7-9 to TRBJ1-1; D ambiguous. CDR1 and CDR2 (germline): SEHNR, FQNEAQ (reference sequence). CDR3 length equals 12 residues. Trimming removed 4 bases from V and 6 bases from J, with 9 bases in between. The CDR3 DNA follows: TGTGCCAGCAGCTCACCGCACTCTGAAGCTTTCTTT. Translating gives CASSSPHSEAFF.

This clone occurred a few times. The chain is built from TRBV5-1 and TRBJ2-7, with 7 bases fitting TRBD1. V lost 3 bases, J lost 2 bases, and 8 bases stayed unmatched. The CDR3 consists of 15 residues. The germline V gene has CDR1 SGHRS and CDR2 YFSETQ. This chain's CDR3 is CASSSSRGQTYEQYF. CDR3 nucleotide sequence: TGCGCCAGCAGCTCTTCTAGGGGGCAGACCTACGAGCAGTACTTC.